This TCR beta chain appears in the sequencing data of a study of T cells in women clearing cervical HPV infection. Study-level information: With HLA typing for only a few women, HLA confounding remains possible.

On this clone: The missing CDR3 end, 3 residues past where the read stops, is filled in from the germline J gene.

Germline CDR1 reads MNHEY; CDR2 reads SVGEGT. The CDR3 length is 15 residues. V dropped 3 bases and J dropped 2 bases, with 12 bases sitting between them. Clones were read by immunoSEQ multiplex PCR, and TCRdb kept only the in-frame ones, dropping some. The specimen's table records 45,000 to 50,000 clones. The sample comprised blood buffy coat. The rearrangement links TRBV6-2 or TRBV6-3 to TRBJ2-3; tentative D call: TRBD1 (6 bases). The clonotype originates from a woman between 18 and 75 years old with a cervical HPV16 infection that either progressed to CIN3+ or cleared (not recorded which). The CDR3 loop reads CASSYGGLHTDTQYF. Partial CDR3 DNA: TGTGCCAGCAGTTATGGGGGCCTCCACACAGATACG.